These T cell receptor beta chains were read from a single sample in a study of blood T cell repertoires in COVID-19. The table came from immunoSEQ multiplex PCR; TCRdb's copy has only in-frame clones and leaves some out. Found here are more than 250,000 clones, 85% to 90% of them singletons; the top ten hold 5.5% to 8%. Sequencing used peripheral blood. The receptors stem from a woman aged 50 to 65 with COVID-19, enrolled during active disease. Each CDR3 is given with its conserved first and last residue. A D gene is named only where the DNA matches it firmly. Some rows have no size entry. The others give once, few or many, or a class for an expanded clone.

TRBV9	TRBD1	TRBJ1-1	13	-	TGTGCCAGCAGCTCGGGACAGATCACTGAAGCTTTCTTT	CASSSGQITEAFF
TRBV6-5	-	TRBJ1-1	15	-	TGTGCCAGCAGTTACTCTCAACCAAGGACACTTGAAGCTTTCTTT	CASSYSQPRTLEAFF
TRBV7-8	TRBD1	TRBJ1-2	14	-	TGTGCCAGCAGCTTACTACAGGGGGCGTATGGCTACACCTTC	CASSLLQGAYGYTF
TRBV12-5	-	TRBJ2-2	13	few	TGTGCTAGTGGCGACAGCAACACCGGGGAGCTGTTTTTT	CASGDSNTGELFF
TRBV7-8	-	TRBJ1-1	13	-	TGTGCCAGCAGCTTACAGGGCGGTACTGAAGCTTTCTTT	CASSLQGGTEAFF
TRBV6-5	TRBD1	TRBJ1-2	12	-	TGTGCCAGCAGCAGGGGGCCAGATGGCTACACCTTC	CASSRGPDGYTF
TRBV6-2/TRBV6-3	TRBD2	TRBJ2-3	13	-	TGTGCCAGCAGTTTTACGGGAGGGGATACGCAGTATTTT	CASSFTGGDTQYF
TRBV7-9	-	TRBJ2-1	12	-	TGTGCCAGCAGCTTGGACGGGACCAGGGGGTTCTTC	CASSLDGTRGFF
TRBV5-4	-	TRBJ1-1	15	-	TGTGCCAGCAGCCCGGGGGGACAAAGGAACACTGAAGCTTTCTTT	CASSPGGQRNTEAFF
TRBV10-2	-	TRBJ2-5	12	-	TGCGCCAGCACCAGAGGATCAGAGACCCAGTACTTC	CASTRGSETQYF
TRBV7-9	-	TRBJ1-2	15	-	TGTGCCAGCAGCTCGGCTCGGGCAGGGGTTGAAGGCTACACCTTC	CASSSARAGVEGYTF
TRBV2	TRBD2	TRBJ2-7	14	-	TGTGCCAGCAGCGTTAGCGGGGCAAGTTACGAGCAGTACTTC	CASSVSGASYEQYF
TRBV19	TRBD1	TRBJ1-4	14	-	TGTGCCAGCGGCGACAGGGGGAGAGGGGAAAAACTGTTTTTT	CASGDRGRGEKLFF
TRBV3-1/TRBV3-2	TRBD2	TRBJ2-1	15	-	TGTGCCAGCAGCCCGGGACTAGCGGGAGCCTATGAGCAGTTCTTC	CASSPGLAGAYEQFF
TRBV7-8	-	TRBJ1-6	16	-	TGTGCCAGCAGCTTCTGGGAAACAGGGCGAAATTCACCCCTCCACTTT	CASSFWETGRNSPLHF
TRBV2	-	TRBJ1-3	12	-	TGTGCCAGCAGTTACAGAGGAAACACCATATATTTT	CASSYRGNTIYF
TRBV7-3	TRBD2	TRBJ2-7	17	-	TGTGCCAGCAGCTTAGCCGGCAGGGTAGCGGGACTCTACGAGCAGTACTTC	CASSLAGRVAGLYEQYF
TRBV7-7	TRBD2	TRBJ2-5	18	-	TGTGCCAGCAGCTTAGCCTTCCCGACTAGCGGAGGGCCCGGGACCCAGTACTTC	CASSLAFPTSGGPGTQYF
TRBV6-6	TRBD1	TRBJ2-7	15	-	TGTGCCAGCAGCTGGACAGGGGTCGTCTCCTACGAGCAGTACTTC	CASSWTGVVSYEQYF
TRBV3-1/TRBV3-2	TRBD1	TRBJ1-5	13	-	TGTGCCAGCAGCCGACAGGGAAATCAGCCCCAGCATTTT	CASSRQGNQPQHF
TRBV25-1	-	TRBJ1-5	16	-	TGTGCCAGCAGTGGGGGACAACTATATAGCAATCAGCCCCAGCATTTT	CASSGGQLYSNQPQHF
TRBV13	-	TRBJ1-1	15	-	TGTGCCAGCAGCTTAAGACCGACAGAGAACACTGAAGCTTTCTTT	CASSLRPTENTEAFF
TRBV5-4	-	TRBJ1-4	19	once	TGTGCCAGCAGCTTGCGTGCACTTGCGGGGCCGGGGAATAATGAAAAACTGTTTTTT	CASSLRALAGPGNNEKLFF
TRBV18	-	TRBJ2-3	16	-	TGTGCCAGCTCACCACCTGCCCTAGGCCGCACAGATACGCAGTATTTT	CASSPPALGRTDTQYF
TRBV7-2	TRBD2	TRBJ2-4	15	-	TGTGCCAGCAGCTCCCGACTAGCGGGGGAAAACATTCAGTACTTC	CASSSRLAGENIQYF
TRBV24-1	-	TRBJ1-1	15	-	TGTGCCACCAGTGATGCTAAGGGGAGGAGCACTGAAGCTTTCTTT	CATSDAKGRSTEAFF
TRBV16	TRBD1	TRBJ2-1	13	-	TGTGCCATTGGACAGGGGGCCTACAATGAGCAGTTCTTC	CAIGQGAYNEQFF
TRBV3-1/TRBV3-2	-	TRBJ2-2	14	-	TGTGCCAGCAGCCAAGCGAGTGCCACCGGGGAGCTGTTTTTT	CASSQASATGELFF
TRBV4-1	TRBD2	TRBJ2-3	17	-	TGCGCCAGCAGCCAACCGGGACTAGCGGGGCCCACAGATACGCAGTATTTT	CASSQPGLAGPTDTQYF
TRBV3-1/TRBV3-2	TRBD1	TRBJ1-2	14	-	TGTGCCAGCAGCCATCGACAGGGACACTATGGCTACACCTTC	CASSHRQGHYGYTF
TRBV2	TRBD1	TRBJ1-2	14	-	TGTGCCAGCAGTAGGGACAGGGGGGAAGATGGCTACACCTTC	CASSRDRGEDGYTF
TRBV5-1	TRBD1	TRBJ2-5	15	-	TGCGCCAGCAGCTTGGACGGACAGGCCCAAGAGACCCAGTACTTC	CASSLDGQAQETQYF
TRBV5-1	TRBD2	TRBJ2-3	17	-	TGCGCCAGCAGCTTCGGACTAGCGGGAGTTATCGGAGATACGCAGTATTTT	CASSFGLAGVIGDTQYF
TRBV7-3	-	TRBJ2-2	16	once	TGTGCCAGCAGCTTAAGTGTTGTAGATAACACCGGGGAGCTGTTTTTT	CASSLSVVDNTGELFF
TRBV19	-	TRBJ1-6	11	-	TGTGCCAGCCAGGGGAGTTCACCCCTCCACTTT	CASQGSSPLHF